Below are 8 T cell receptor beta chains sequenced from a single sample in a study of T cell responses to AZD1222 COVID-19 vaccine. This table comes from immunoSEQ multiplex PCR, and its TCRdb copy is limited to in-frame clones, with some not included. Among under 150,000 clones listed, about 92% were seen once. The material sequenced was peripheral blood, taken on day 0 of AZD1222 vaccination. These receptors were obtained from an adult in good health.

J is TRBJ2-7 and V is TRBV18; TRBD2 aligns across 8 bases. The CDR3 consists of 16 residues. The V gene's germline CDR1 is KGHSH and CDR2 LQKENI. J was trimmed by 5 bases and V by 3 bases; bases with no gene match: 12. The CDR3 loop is CASSPATSGLRNEQYF. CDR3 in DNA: TGTGCCAGCTCACCGGCTACTAGCGGTCTTAGGAACGAGCAGTACTTC. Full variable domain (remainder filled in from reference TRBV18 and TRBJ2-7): NAGVMQNPRHLVRRRGQEARLRCSPMKGHSHVYWYRQLPEEGLKFMVYLQKENIIDESGMPKERFSAEFPKEGPSILRIQQVVRGDSAAYFCASSPATSGLRNEQYFGPGTRLTVT.

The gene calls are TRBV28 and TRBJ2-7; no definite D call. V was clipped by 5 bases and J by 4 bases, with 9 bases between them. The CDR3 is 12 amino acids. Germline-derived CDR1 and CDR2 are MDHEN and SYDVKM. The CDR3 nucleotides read TGTGCCAGCAGTCGAGACACTTACGAGCAGTACTTC. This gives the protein CASSRDTYEQYF.

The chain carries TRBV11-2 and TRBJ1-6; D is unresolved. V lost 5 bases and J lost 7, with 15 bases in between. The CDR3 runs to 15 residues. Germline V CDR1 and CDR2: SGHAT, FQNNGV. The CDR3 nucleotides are TGTGCCAGCAGCCCTAGTATAGGGTACAATTCACCCCTCCACTTT. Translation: CASSPSIGYNSPLHF.

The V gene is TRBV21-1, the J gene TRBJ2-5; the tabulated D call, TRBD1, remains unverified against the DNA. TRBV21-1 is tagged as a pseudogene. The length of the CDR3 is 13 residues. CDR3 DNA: TGTGCCAGCAGCAAAGAAAACAGAAGGACCCAGTACTTC. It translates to CASSKENRRTQYF.

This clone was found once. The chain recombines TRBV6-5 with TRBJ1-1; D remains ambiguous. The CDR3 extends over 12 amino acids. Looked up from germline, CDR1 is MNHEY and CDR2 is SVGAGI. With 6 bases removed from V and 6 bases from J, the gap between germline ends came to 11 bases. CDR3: CASSREGSEAFF. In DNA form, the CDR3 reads TGTGCCAGCAGCCGTGAGGGCTCTGAAGCTTTCTTT.

The DNA of the CDR3 is TGTGCCAACACACAGGGTTCGGAGCCGATGAACACTGAAGCTTTCTTT. It encodes CANTQGSEPMNTEAFF. This chain connects TRBV27 to TRBJ1-1; weak D call: TRBD1 (6 bases). V lost 10 bases and J lost 0, with 21 bases in between. This CDR3 comprises 16 residues. The germline gives CDR1 MNHEY, CDR2 SMNVEV (reference sequence).

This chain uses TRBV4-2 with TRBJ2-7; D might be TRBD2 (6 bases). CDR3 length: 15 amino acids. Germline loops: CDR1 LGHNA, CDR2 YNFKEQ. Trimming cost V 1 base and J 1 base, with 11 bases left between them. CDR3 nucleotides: TGTGCCAGCAGCCAAGTATTAAGCGGGTCCTACGAGCAGTACTTC. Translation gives CASSQVLSGSYEQYF.

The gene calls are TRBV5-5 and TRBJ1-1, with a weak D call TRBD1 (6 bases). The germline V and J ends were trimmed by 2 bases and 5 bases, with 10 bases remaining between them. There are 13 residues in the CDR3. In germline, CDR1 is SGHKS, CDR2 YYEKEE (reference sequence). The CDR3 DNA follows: TGTGCCAGCAGCTTTCCAGGGGTAACTGAAGCTTTCTTT. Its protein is CASSFPGVTEAFF.